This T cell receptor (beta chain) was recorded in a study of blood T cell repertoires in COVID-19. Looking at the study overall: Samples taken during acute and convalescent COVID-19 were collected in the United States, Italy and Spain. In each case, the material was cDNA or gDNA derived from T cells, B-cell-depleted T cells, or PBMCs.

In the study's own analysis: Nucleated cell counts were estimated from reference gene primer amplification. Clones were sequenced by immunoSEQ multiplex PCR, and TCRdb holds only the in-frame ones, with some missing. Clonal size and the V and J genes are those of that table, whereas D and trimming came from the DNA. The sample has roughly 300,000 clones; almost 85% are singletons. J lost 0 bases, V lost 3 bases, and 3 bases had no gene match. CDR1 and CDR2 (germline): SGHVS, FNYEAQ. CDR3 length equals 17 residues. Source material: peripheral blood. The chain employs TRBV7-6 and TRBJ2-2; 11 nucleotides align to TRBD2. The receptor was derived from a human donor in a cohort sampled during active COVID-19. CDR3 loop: CASSLNSGGANTGELFF. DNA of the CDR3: TGTGCCAGCAGCTTGAATAGCGGGGGGGCGAACACCGGGGAGCTGTTTTTT.